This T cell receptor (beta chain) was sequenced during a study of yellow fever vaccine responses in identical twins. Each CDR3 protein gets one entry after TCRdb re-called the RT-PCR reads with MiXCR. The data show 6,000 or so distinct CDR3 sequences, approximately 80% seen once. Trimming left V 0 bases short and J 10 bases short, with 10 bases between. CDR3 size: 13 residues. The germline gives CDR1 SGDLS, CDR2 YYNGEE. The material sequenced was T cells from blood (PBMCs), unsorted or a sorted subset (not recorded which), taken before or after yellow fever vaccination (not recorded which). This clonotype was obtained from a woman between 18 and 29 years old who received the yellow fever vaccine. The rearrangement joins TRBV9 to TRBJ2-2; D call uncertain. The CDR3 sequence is CASSVGPNSELFF. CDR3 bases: TGTGCCAGCAGCGTAGGGCCAAATTCGGAGCTGTTTTTT.